The 20 T cell receptor beta chains below all came from one sample that was sequenced in a study of identical twins' blood T cells. TCRdb recomputed calls from the 5' RACE reads with MiXCR, one row per CDR3 protein. This table holds 300,000 to 450,000 distinct CDR3 sequences, roughly 27% found once. The sample comprised PBMCs. These receptors all come from a woman aged 18-49 years in good health.

This rearrangement joins TRBV5-5 to TRBJ2-1; no definite D call. The V and J ends lost 0 bases and 0 bases respectively, with 16 bases between them. The CDR3 loop spans 18 amino acids. Germline CDR1 SGHKS, CDR2 YYEKEE (reference sequence). The CDR3 spells CASSLGWSGRSSYNEQFF. In DNA form, the CDR3 reads TGTGCCAGCAGCTTGGGGTGGTCTGGGCGAAGCTCCTACAATGAGCAGTTCTTC.

In its sample, this clonotype was seen many times. This chain uses TRBV6-2 or TRBV6-3 with TRBJ1-5; TRBD1 matches at 7 bases. The V segment lost 7 bases and the J segment 8 bases; nucleotides outside the gene matches: 8. The CDR3 is 13 amino acids. Germline V gene data show CDR1 as MNHEY and CDR2 as SVGEGT. The CDR3 loop reads CASTAGQLKPQHF. CDR3 DNA sequence: TGTGCCAGCACCGCGGGACAGCTGAAGCCCCAGCATTTT.

The J gene is TRBJ1-3, the V gene TRBV6-5; D is unresolved. The CDR3 runs 16 residues. Per the germline V gene, CDR1 is MNHEY and CDR2 is SVGAGI. V lost 0 bases to trimming and J lost 4 bases, with 13 bases between them. CDR3 protein: CASSYSKILSGNTIYF. As DNA, the CDR3 is TGTGCCAGCAGTTACTCGAAGATCCTTTCCGGAAACACCATATATTTT.

This clonotype was seen only a few times. The V call is TRBV29-1, the J call TRBJ1-4; no firm D call. V gave up 4 bases and J gave up 3 bases, with 9 bases separating them. The CDR3 has 13 amino acids. CDR1 and CDR2 from the germline V gene are SQVTM and ANQGSEA. CDR3 region: CSVAGGANEKLFF. CDR3 DNA sequence: TGCAGCGTTGCCGGCGGAGCTAATGAAAAACTGTTTTTT.

This chain uses TRBV24-1 with TRBJ2-1, with TRBD1 matching 8 bases. V lost 1 base to trimming and J lost 0 bases; unmatched junction nucleotides: 4. CDR1 is KGHDR and CDR2 is SFDVKD in the germline V gene. The CDR3 consists of 17 residues. CDR3 in DNA: TGTGCCACCAGTGATTTCCCCGGACAGGGCTCCTACAATGAGCAGTTCTTC. Its translation: CATSDFPGQGSYNEQFF.

The chain has TRBV19 and TRBJ1-1, with D perhaps TRBD1 (5 bases). CDR1 is LNHDA, CDR2 SQIVND, per germline (reference sequence). Trimming pared 3 bases from V and 7 bases from J, leaving 18 bases between. The CDR3 spans 15 residues. CDR3 region: CASSIRQGAMVEAFF. The DNA of the CDR3 is TGTGCCAGTAGTATTCGGCAGGGAGCTATGGTTGAAGCTTTCTTT.

This clonotype showed up just once. J is TRBJ2-1 and V is TRBV6-2 or TRBV6-3, with TRBD2 matching over 10 bases. V was clipped by 6 bases and J by 4 bases; unmatched bases: 6. The CDR3 covers 15 residues. From germline, CDR1 is MNHEY and CDR2 SVGEGT. CDR3 DNA: TGTGCCAGCAGACACCTAGCGGGAGCTTACAATGAGCAGTTCTTC. It yields the protein CASRHLAGAYNEQFF.

This clonotype showed up just a few times. The chain recombines TRBV6-2 or TRBV6-3 with TRBJ2-2; D is uncertain. Trimming removed 4 bases at V and 5 bases at J, with 8 bases between. Germline CDR1 and CDR2: MNHEY and SVGEGT. The CDR3 covers 13 residues. The CDR3 region is CASSSLRTGELFF. CDR3 coding DNA: TGTGCCAGCAGTTCACTACGTACCGGGGAGCTGTTTTTT.

This clonotype occurred a few times. This rearrangement joins TRBV7-9 to TRBJ2-7; D call uncertain. The V gene's germline CDR1 is SEHNR and CDR2 FQNEAQ (reference sequence). This CDR3 region has 13 residues. The V and J ends lost 5 bases and 0 bases respectively, with 8 bases between them. DNA for the CDR3: TGTGCCAGCAGCGATCAGGCCTCCTACGAGCAGTACTTC. It is translated as CASSDQASYEQYF.

J is TRBJ1-5 and V is TRBV29-1; 7 bases are shared with TRBD1. The germline CDR1 and CDR2 sequences are SQVTM and ANQGSEA. The CDR3 has 13 residues. V gave up 6 bases and J gave up 7 bases; unmatched junction bases: 9. The CDR3 DNA is TGCAGCGTGAGCAGGGGGAGAGACCAGCCCCAGCATTTT. Translation: CSVSRGRDQPQHF.

This clonotype appeared a few times. The chain employs TRBV12-3 or TRBV12-4 and TRBJ2-3, with D unclear. Trimming pared 1 base from V and 2 bases from J, leaving 7 bases between. This CDR3 contains 14 residues. The CDR3 region has the DNA TGTGCCAGCAGTTTAGGCGGAAACACAGATACGCAGTATTTT. Residues: CASSLGGNTDTQYF.

The rearrangement joins TRBV10-3 to TRBJ1-1, with unresolved D. CDR1 is ENHRY and CDR2 is SYGVKD in the germline V gene. CDR3 length: 14 residues. V lost 2 bases and J lost 5, with 12 bases in between. DNA for the CDR3: TGTGCCATCAGTGAGCAGGAGCGAGAAACTGAAGCTTTCTTT. As protein: CAISEQERETEAFF.

In this sample, this clonotype turned up a few times. This chain uses TRBV5-1 with TRBJ1-2; perhaps TRBD1 as D (6 bases). The CDR3 contains 13 residues. The V end lost 4 bases, the J end lost 4 bases, and 11 bases lay between the germline ends. CDR1 and CDR2 (germline): SGHRS, YFSETQ. The CDR3 DNA is TGCGCCAGCAGCCTGGACAGAACCTATGGCTACACCTTC. Protein sequence: CASSLDRTYGYTF.

The chain has TRBV20-1 and TRBJ1-1; D is possibly TRBD1 (6 bases). Germline V lookup: CDR1 DFQATT, CDR2 SNEGSKA (reference sequence). V was pared by 5 bases and J by 1 base, with 11 bases between. The CDR3 is 13 amino acids. The DNA of the CDR3 is TGCAGTGCTTGGGGGGCATCGAACACTGAAGCTTTCTTT. It is translated as CSAWGASNTEAFF.

V gene TRBV7-6 combines with J gene TRBJ1-3; D unclear. V lost 0 bases to trimming and J lost 0 bases, with 12 bases between them. Germline lookup yields CDR1 SGHVS and CDR2 FNYEAQ. This CDR3 has 17 residues. The CDR3 sequence: CASSLAPRFFSGNTIYF. Written as DNA, the CDR3 is TGTGCCAGCAGCTTAGCCCCCCGGTTCTTCTCTGGAAACACCATATATTTT.

The rearrangement joins TRBV20-1 to TRBJ1-1; weak D call: TRBD1 (5 bases). Trimming took 1 base from V and 3 from J, leaving 12 bases between them. Looked up from germline, CDR1 is DFQATT and CDR2 is SNEGSKA (reference sequence). The CDR3 loop spans 14 amino acids. CDR3 nucleotides: TGCAGTGCTAGAGGTGGGGCCCAGGACACTGAAGCTTTCTTT. This translates into CSARGGAQDTEAFF.

V gene TRBV9 combines with J gene TRBJ2-3, with D uncertain. The CDR3 is made up of 13 amino acids. In germline, CDR1 is SGDLS, CDR2 YYNGEE. The V end lost 4 bases, the J end lost 4 bases, and 10 bases lay between the germline ends. CDR3 residues: CASSSPHSDTQYF. Written as DNA, the CDR3 is TGTGCCAGCAGCTCCCCCCATTCAGATACGCAGTATTTT. Together with reference TRBV9 and TRBJ2-3, the CDR3 gives the full variable domain: DSGVTQTPKHLITATGQRVTLRCSPRSGDLSVYWYQQSLDQGLQFLIQYYNGEERAKGNILERFSAQQFPDLHSELNLSSLELGDSALYFCASSSPHSDTQYFGPGTRLTVL.

This clonotype was counted only a few times. One end of the junction fails to match germline, which may point to a read error. The chain links TRBV3-1 to TRBJ1-5; weak D call: TRBD1 (5 bases). CDR1 and CDR2 from the germline V gene are LGHDT and YNNKEL (reference sequence). The CDR3 contains 14 residues. The CDR3 reads CASSQGHSNQPQHF. The CDR3 nucleotides read TGTGCCAGCAGTCAAGGACATAGCAATCAGCCCCAGCATTTT.

V usage is TRBV7-9 and J usage is TRBJ1-2, with D possibly matching TRBD1 (6 bases). Per germline, CDR1 SEHNR and CDR2 FQNEAQ (reference sequence). Trimming took 1 base from V and 2 from J, leaving 14 bases between them. The CDR3 is 16 amino acids. DNA of the CDR3: TGTGCCAGCAGCTTAGGGTATTGGACAGACAACTATGGCTACACCTTC. Translated: CASSLGYWTDNYGYTF.

On this clonotype: This may arise from a read error, as a much more abundant clone is one base away. The CDR3 nucleotides are TGCAGTGCCACGGGACAACTGAACACTGAAGCTCTCTTT. Translated: CSATGQLNTEALF. The chain links TRBV20-1 to TRBJ1-1, with a tentative D call TRBD1 (6 bases). The CDR3 runs 13 residues. The germline CDR1 and CDR2 sequences are DFQATT and SNEGSKA (reference sequence).